The 26 T cell receptor beta chains in this list originate from one sample, sequenced in a study of control samples from healthy donors and cancer patients. TCRdb keeps only in-frame clones here, not all; method: immunoSEQ multiplex PCR. The sample contains roughly 130,000 clones, approximately 94% of which appear only once. Input material: PBMCs. The receptor source for this set is a man in his forties or fifties with head and neck cancer.

The V gene is TRBV27, the J gene TRBJ2-3; possible D gene TRBD2, 6 bases. V lost 1 base and J lost 2, with 13 bases in between. The CDR3 sequence is 16 residues long. Per the germline V gene, CDR1 is MNHEY and CDR2 is SMNVEV (reference sequence). CDR3 nucleotides: TGTGCCAGCAGTTTATGGGCGGGGCGGTACACAGATACGCAGTATTTT. This sequence encodes CASSLWAGRYTDTQYF.

The chain uses TRBV9 and TRBJ2-3; weak D call: TRBD2 (7 bases). This CDR3 region has 16 residues. CDR1 and CDR2 from the germline V gene are SGDLS and YYNGEE. Trimming shortened V by 4 bases and J by 3 bases, and 18 bases separated the two germline ends. The DNA for the CDR3 is TGTGCCAGCAGCCCGAGAGGTGGGGGGGCAACAGATACGCAGTATTTT. This sequence encodes CASSPRGGGATDTQYF.

This chain links TRBV11-2 with TRBJ2-7, with D unclear. V was cut by 0 bases and J by 1 base, with 10 bases left in between. The CDR3 has 15 residues. Germline CDR1 reads SGHAT; CDR2 reads FQNNGV. CDR3 DNA sequence: TGTGCCAGCAGCTTAGAGGTCCTAAAGTCCTACGAGCAGTACTTC. It specifies CASSLEVLKSYEQYF.

The rearrangement joins TRBV7-2 to TRBJ2-5, with D possibly being TRBD1 (5 bases). The V gene's germline CDR1 is SGHTA and CDR2 FQGNSA. Trimming removed 4 bases at V and 10 bases at J, with 16 bases between. The length of the CDR3 is 13 residues. The CDR3 is CASSWGFRLGQYF. The CDR3 nucleotides are TGTGCCAGCAGCTGGGGCTTCAGGTTGGGCCAGTACTTC.

The chain joins TRBV2 to TRBJ2-5, with TRBD2 matching over 7 bases. J gave up 5 bases and V 6 bases, and 3 bases lay outside the gene matches. Germline-derived CDR1 and CDR2 are SNHLY and FYNNEI. This CDR3 has 12 amino acids. The DNA of the CDR3 is TGTGCCAGCAGGGGAGGGCTCGAGACCCAGTACTTC. Encoded protein: CASRGGLETQYF.

This chain joins TRBV5-1 and TRBJ2-1; 10 nucleotides align to TRBD2. This CDR3 contains 14 residues. Germline V gene lookup returns CDR1 SGHRS and CDR2 YFSETQ. Trimming removed 3 bases from V and 8 bases from J; junction bases left unmatched: 5. DNA for the CDR3: TGCGCCAGCAGCTCGGGACTAGCGCGGGATGAGCAGTTCTTC. It specifies CASSSGLARDEQFF.

The chain carries TRBV9 and TRBJ2-3; D gene unclear. With 2 bases removed from V and 5 bases from J, the gap between germline ends came to 12 bases. The CDR3 covers 14 residues. The V gene's germline CDR1 is SGDLS and CDR2 YYNGEE. CDR3 sequence (DNA): TGTGCCAGCAGCGTTAGGTCCCGGAGAGATACGCAGTATTTT. This translates into CASSVRSRRDTQYF.

The rearrangement joins TRBV15 to TRBJ1-1, with unresolved D. The CDR3 sequence is 13 residues long. Trimming took 1 base from V and 2 from J, leaving 5 bases between them. Germline V lookup: CDR1 LNHNV, CDR2 YYDKDF (reference sequence). CDR3 in amino acids: CATSRAPNTEAFF. The CDR3, as DNA: TGTGCCACCAGCAGAGCCCCTAACACTGAAGCTTTCTTT.

The rearrangement joins TRBV12-3 or TRBV12-4 to TRBJ1-2; tentative D call: TRBD1 (5 bases). Trimming pared 5 bases from V and 3 bases from J, leaving 7 bases between. CDR3 length: 12 amino acids. CDR3 DNA sequence: TGTGCCAGCAGTCGGGGGGACTATGGCTACACCTTC. Translation: CASSRGDYGYTF.

The chain recombines TRBV24-1 with TRBJ2-7, with 11 bases that match TRBD1. Germline values: CDR1 KGHDR, CDR2 SFDVKD. This CDR3 is built from 16 residues. The V and J ends lost 4 bases and 5 bases, in that order; junction bases with no gene match: 9. The CDR3 protein is CATSDPSGTGGDEQYF. The CDR3 DNA reads as TGTGCCACCAGTGACCCCTCCGGGACAGGGGGGGACGAGCAGTACTTC.

The rearrangement uses TRBV7-6 and TRBJ2-2, with D uncertain. The V and J ends lost 5 bases and 3 bases respectively, with 10 bases between them. This CDR3 spans 14 amino acids. The V gene's germline CDR1 is SGHVS and CDR2 FNYEAQ. CDR3 sequence reads: CASSPVWDTGELFF. The CDR3 DNA reads as TGTGCCAGCAGCCCAGTGTGGGACACCGGGGAGCTGTTTTTT.

The chain combines TRBV6-5 with TRBJ1-2; D ambiguous. Trimming pared 10 bases from V and 8 bases from J, leaving 20 bases between. Germline V gene sequence: CDR1 MNHEY, CDR2 SVGAGI. There are 13 residues in the CDR3. For the CDR3, the DNA is TGTGCCACTATATCCGGGCTCCGAGGGGGCTACACCTTC. It specifies CATISGLRGGYTF.

The J gene is TRBJ2-7, the V gene TRBV28, with TRBD1 as a possible D gene (6 bases). The CDR3 is made up of 12 amino acids. Trimming cost V 10 bases and J 6 bases, with 16 bases left between them. Germline lookup yields CDR1 MDHEN and CDR2 SYDVKM. The CDR3 DNA is TGTGCCAACAGCAGGGGTAGTGGCGAGCAGTACTTC. This gives the protein CANSRGSGEQYF.

The genes are TRBV7-9 and TRBJ1-2; D uncertain. This CDR3 comprises 15 residues. V lost 4 bases, J lost 3 bases, and 15 bases lay in between. Germline V lookup: CDR1 SEHNR, CDR2 FQNEAQ (reference sequence). CDR3: CASSSRASWDYGYTF. The CDR3 DNA follows: TGTGCCAGCAGCTCAAGGGCCTCATGGGACTATGGCTACACCTTC. Based on the CDR3 plus reference TRBV7-9 and TRBJ1-2, the full variable domain is DTGVSQNPRHKITKRGQNVTFRCDPISEHNRLYWYRQTLGQGPEFLTYFQNEAQLEKSRLLSDRFSAERPKGSFSTLEIQRTEQGDSAMYLCASSSRASWDYGYTFGSGTRLTVV.

The V call is TRBV5-8, the J call TRBJ2-3; 7 bases are a match to TRBD1. The CDR3 consists of 15 residues. CDR1 and CDR2 (germline): SGHTS, YDEGEE. Germline trimming cut 1 base from V and 4 bases from J; bases unmatched to any gene: 6. The CDR3 reads CASSLLGGDPDTQYF. As DNA, the CDR3 is TGTGCCAGCAGCTTGCTAGGGGGCGATCCAGATACGCAGTATTTT.

The CDR3 bases are TGTGCCAGCAGCTTAGAACGGGCGGCATCCTACGAGCAGTACTTC. Translation: CASSLERAASYEQYF. The chain carries TRBV7-2 and TRBJ2-7; D remains ambiguous. The CDR3 covers 15 residues. Trimming cost V 1 base and J 1 base, with 11 bases left between them. Germline V gives CDR1 SGHTA, CDR2 FQGNSA.

The CDR3 region has the DNA TGTGCCAGCAACTCGCGGGGACTAGCGGGGGCGGCAGATACGCAGTATTTT. Amino acid sequence: CASNSRGLAGAADTQYF. The genes are TRBV7-2 and TRBJ2-3; 14 bases are a match to TRBD2. V lost 7 bases and J lost 4; bases outside the gene matches: 10. Per germline, CDR1 SGHTA and CDR2 FQGNSA. CDR3 length: 17 residues.

CDR3 nucleotide sequence: TGTGCCAGCAGCGAGATAGGGGGCCACGAGCAGTACTTC. The encoded protein is CASSEIGGHEQYF. The chain is built from TRBV9 and TRBJ2-7; 7 positions agree with TRBD1. With 3 bases clipped from V and 5 bases from J, the junction kept 5 bases outside the gene matches. CDR1 is SGDLS, CDR2 YYNGEE, per germline. The CDR3 runs to 13 residues.

V is TRBV4-1 and J is TRBJ1-5; TRBD1 is a possible D gene (6 bases). The germline gives CDR1 MGHRA, CDR2 YSYEKL. The CDR3 totals 16 residues. Trimming took 2 bases from V and 5 from J, leaving 16 bases between them. This chain's CDR3 is CASSQPQREGDQPQHF. CDR3 nucleotides: TGCGCCAGCAGCCAACCCCAACGGGAGGGGGATCAGCCCCAGCATTTT.

This sequence joins TRBV7-8 and TRBJ2-5; 16 nucleotides agree with TRBD2. From germline, CDR1 is SGHVS and CDR2 FQNEAQ. There are 16 residues in the CDR3. Losses at the gene ends were 4 bases for V and 5 bases for J; bases not matched to a gene: 4. The CDR3 coding sequence is TGTGCCAGCAGCTCAGCGGGACTAGCGGGGGGGGAGACCCAGTACTTC. Protein product: CASSSAGLAGGETQYF. The variable domain in full, completed from reference TRBV7-8 and TRBJ2-5, reads GAGVSQSPRYKVAKRGQDVALRCDPISGHVSLFWYQQALGQGPEFLTYFQNEAQLDKSGLPSDRFFAERPEGSVSTLKIQRTQQEDSAVYLCASSSAGLAGGETQYFGPGTRLLVL.

The chain uses TRBV20-1 and TRBJ2-7, with unresolved D. Trimming took 3 bases from V and 3 from J, leaving 12 bases between them. There are 13 residues in the CDR3. Per germline, CDR1 DFQATT and CDR2 SNEGSKA (reference sequence). Written as DNA, the CDR3 is TGCAGTGCTAGTCTACGTACGGACTACGAGCAGTACTTC. Residues: CSASLRTDYEQYF.

This sequence joins TRBV24-1 and TRBJ2-7, with 8 bases fitting TRBD1. The CDR3 covers 14 residues. Germline V CDR1 and CDR2: KGHDR, SFDVKD. V lost 3 bases, J lost 7 bases, and 7 bases stayed unmatched. CDR3 in DNA: TGTGCCACCAGTGATACGGACAGGGTGGGTGAGCAGTACTTC. Its protein product is CATSDTDRVGEQYF.

With respect to this clone: This CDR3 is missing its conserved last phenylalanine or tryptophan, likely due to a read error. It is unclear where the CDR3 begins or ends on the DNA, so no DNA is shown, and the CDR3 is as TCRdb lists it. The chain links TRBV6-1 to TRBJ1-1. The CDR3 is 11 residues long, ends included. CDR1 and CDR2 (germline): MNHNS, SASEGT. The CDR3 sequence is CASSEARPYTY.

The chain recombines TRBV18 with TRBJ1-1, with D possibly TRBD1 on 6 matching bases. V shed 3 bases and J shed 5 bases, with 13 bases lying between them. The CDR3 is 14 residues long. Germline CDR1 KGHSH, CDR2 LQKENI. The CDR3 is CASSPAQGRTEAFF. As DNA, the CDR3 is TGTGCCAGCTCACCCGCCCAGGGGAGGACTGAAGCTTTCTTT.

The gene calls are TRBV7-9 and TRBJ2-7, with 8 bases that match TRBD1. Germline assignment: CDR1 SEHNR and CDR2 FQNEAQ (reference sequence). The junction had 0 bases not matched to a gene; V was cut back by 1 base and J by 1 base. This CDR3 has 14 residues. CDR3 in amino acids: CASSLGTGSYEQYF. For the CDR3, the DNA is TGTGCCAGCAGCTTAGGGACAGGGTCCTACGAGCAGTACTTC.

V and J are TRBV30 and TRBJ1-5, with unresolved D. This CDR3 spans 15 amino acids. The germline V gene encodes CDR1 GTSNPN and CDR2 SVGIG (reference sequence). V gave up 2 bases and J gave up 8 bases, with 19 bases separating them. The CDR3 bases are TGTGCCTGGAGTCCCGGAGTCGGTGTTCGGGAGCCCCAGCATTTT. Its translation is CAWSPGVGVREPQHF.